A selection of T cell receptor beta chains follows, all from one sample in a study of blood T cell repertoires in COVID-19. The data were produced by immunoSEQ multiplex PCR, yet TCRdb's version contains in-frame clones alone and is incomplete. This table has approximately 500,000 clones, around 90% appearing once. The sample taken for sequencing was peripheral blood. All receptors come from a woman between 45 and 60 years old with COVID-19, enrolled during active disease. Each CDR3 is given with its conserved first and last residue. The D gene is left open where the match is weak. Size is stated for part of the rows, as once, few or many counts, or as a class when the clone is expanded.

TGTGCCAGCAAGCGGACAGGGGACACTGAAGCTTTCTTT	CASKRTGDTEAFF	TRBD1	.	TRBV6-5	TRBJ1-1
TGTGCCAGCAGAAACGGGACAGGGGCCTTTCAGCCCCAGCATTTT	CASRNGTGAFQPQHF	TRBD1	.	TRBV5-5	TRBJ1-5
TGTGCCATCAGCCGGCAGGGGCAGGGGAACTATGGCTACACCTTC	CAISRQGQGNYGYTF	.	.	TRBV10-3	TRBJ1-2
TGTGCCAGTAGTATGGCAGGGGCGGGCGAAAAACTGTTTTTT	CASSMAGAGEKLFF	.	.	TRBV19	TRBJ1-4
TGTGCCAGCAGGTACGATAGGACAGGGGATGAAGCTTTCTTT	CASRYDRTGDEAFF	TRBD1	many	TRBV2	TRBJ1-1
TGCGCCAGCAGCTTGAACAGGGGTACAGATACGCAGTATTTT	CASSLNRGTDTQYF	TRBD1	.	TRBV5-1	TRBJ2-3
TGTGCCAGCAGTGAGGAGGGCTATGGCTACACCTTC	CASSEEGYGYTF	.	few	TRBV2	TRBJ1-2
TGTGCCAGCAGCCCAGGGGGGAATCGTCAGCCCCAGCATTTT	CASSPGGNRQPQHF	TRBD1	.	TRBV9	TRBJ1-5
TGCAGCGTTGTGTCGGGGGATTTCTCCTACAATGAGCAGTTCTTC	CSVVSGDFSYNEQFF	.	.	TRBV29-1	TRBJ2-1
TGTGCTAGTTCAGAGGAAGGCTATGGCTACACCTTC	CASSEEGYGYTF	.	once	TRBV12-5	TRBJ1-2
TGCGCCAGCAGCTCCGACGGTTTCGGGGCTGAAGCTTTCTTT	CASSSDGFGAEAFF	.	.	TRBV5-1	TRBJ1-1
TGTGCCAGCAGCCAAGATCGAGGAGTAGGGAGCTATGGCTACACCTTC	CASSQDRGVGSYGYTF	.	.	TRBV3-1/TRBV3-2	TRBJ1-2
TGTGCCAGCAGCTTAGCCGGGACTATCAACGAGCAGTACTTC	CASSLAGTINEQYF	TRBD2	.	TRBV11-2	TRBJ2-7